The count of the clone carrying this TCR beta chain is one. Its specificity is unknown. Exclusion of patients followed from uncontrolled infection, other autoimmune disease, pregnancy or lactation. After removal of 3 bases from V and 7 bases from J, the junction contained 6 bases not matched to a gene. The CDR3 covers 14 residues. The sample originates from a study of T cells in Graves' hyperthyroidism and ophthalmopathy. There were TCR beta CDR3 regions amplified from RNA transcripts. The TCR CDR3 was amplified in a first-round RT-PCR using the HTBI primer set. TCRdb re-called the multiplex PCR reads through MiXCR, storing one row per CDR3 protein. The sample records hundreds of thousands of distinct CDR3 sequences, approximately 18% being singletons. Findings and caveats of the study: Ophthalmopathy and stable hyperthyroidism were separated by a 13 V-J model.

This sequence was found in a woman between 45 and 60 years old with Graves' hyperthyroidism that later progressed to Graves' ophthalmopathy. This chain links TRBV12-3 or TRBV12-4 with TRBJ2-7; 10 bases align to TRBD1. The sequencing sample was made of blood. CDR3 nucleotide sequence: TGTGCCAGCAGTTTGGGACAGGGGATGAGGGAGCAGTACTTC. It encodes CASSLGQGMREQYF.